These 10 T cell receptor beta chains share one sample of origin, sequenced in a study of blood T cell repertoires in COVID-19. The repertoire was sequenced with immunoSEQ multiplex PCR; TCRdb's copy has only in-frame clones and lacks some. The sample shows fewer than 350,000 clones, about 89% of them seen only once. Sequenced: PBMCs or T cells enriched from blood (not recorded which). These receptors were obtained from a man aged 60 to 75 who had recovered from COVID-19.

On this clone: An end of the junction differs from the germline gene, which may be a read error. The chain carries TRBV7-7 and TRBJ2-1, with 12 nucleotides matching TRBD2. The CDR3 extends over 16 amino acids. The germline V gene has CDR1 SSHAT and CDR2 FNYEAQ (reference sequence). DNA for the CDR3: TGTGCTAGCAGCGACAGACTAGCGGGAGAACTGAATGAGCAGTTCTTC. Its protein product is CASSDRLAGELNEQFF.

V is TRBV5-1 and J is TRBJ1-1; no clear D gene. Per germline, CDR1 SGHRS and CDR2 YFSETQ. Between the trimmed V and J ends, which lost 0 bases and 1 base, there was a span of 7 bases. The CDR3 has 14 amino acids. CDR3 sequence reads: CASSLGRSNTEAFF. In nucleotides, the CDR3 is TGCGCCAGCAGCTTGGGCAGATCGAACACTGAAGCTTTCTTT.

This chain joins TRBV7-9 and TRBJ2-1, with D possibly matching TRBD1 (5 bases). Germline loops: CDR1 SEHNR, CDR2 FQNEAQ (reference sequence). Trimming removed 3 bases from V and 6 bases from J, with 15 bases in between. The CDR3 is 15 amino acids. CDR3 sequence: CASSFWARGGNEQFF. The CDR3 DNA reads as TGTGCCAGCAGCTTTTGGGCAAGGGGCGGCAATGAGCAGTTCTTC.

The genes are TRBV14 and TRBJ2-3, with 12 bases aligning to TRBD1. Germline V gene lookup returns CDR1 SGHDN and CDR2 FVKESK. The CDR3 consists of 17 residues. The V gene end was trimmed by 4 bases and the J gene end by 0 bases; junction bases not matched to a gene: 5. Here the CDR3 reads CASSRRDRGRSTDTQYF. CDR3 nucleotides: TGTGCCAGCAGCCGCCGGGACAGGGGGCGAAGCACAGATACGCAGTATTTT.

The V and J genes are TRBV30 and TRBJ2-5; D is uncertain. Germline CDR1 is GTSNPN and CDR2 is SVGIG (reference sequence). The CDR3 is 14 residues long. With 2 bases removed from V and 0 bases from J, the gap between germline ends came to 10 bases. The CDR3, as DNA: TGTGCCTGGAGTTCAAACACCTACCAAGAGACCCAGTACTTC. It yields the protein CAWSSNTYQETQYF.

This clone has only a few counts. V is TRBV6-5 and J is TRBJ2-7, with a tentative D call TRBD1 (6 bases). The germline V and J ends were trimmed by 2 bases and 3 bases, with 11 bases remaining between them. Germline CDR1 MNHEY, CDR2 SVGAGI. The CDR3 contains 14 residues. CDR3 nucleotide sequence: TGTGCCAGCAGTTACGGGGGCGAGAACTACGAGCAGTACTTC. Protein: CASSYGGENYEQYF.

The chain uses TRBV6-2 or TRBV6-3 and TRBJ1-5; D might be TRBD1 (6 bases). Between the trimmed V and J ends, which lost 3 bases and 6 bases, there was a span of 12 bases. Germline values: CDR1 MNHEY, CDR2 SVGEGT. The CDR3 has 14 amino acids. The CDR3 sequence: CASSYTGSIQPQHF. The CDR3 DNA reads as TGTGCCAGCAGTTATACAGGGTCGATTCAGCCCCAGCATTTT.

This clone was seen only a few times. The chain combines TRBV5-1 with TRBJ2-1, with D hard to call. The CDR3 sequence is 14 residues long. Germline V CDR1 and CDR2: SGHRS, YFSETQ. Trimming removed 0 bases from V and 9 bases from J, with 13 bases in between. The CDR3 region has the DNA TGCGCCAGCAGCTTGGCCTCGGAGTATGGTGAGCAGTTCTTC. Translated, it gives CASSLASEYGEQFF.

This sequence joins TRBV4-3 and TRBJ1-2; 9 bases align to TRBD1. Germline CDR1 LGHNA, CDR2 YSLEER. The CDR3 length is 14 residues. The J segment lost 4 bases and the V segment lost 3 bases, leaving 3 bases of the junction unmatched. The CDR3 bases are TGCGCCAGCAGCCAGAAACAGGGGGCCTATGGCTACACCTTC. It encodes CASSQKQGAYGYTF.

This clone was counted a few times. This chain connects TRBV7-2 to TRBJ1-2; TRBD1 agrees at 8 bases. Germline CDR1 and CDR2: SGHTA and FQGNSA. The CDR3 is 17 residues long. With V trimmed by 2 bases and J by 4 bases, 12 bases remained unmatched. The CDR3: CASSLYGQGSFSYGYTF. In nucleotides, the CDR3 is TGTGCCAGCAGCTTATATGGACAGGGTAGTTTTTCCTATGGCTACACCTTC. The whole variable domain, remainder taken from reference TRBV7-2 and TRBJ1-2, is GAGVSQSPSNKVTEKGKDVELRCDPISGHTALYWYRQSLGQGLEFLIYFQGNSAPDKSGLPSDRFSAERTGGSVSTLTIQRTQQEDSAVYLCASSLYGQGSFSYGYTFGSGTRLTVV.